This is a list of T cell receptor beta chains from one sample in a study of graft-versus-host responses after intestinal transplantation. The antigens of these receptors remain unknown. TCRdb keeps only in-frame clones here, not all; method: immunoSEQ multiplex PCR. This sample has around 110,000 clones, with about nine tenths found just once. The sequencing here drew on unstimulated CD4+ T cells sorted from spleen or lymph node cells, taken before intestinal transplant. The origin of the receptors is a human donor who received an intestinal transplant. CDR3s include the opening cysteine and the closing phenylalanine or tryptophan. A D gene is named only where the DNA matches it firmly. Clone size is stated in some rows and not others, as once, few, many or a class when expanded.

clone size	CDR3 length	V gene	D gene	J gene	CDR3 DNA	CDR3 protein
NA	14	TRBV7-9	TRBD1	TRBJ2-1	TGTGCCAGCAGCATTACGACAGGGTTCAATGAGCAGTTCTTC	CASSITTGFNEQFF
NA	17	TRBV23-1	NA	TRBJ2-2	TGCGCCAGCAGGAGTCATCGCGGGGCAGCCTTTACCGGGGAGCTGTTTTTT	CASRSHRGAAFTGELFF
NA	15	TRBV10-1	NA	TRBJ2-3	TGCGCCAGCAGTGAGTACATTGCGGACACAGATACGCAGTATTTT	CASSEYIADTDTQYF
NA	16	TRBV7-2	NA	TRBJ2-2	TGTGCCAGCAGCTTAGTGGGCAGCTTGAACACCGGGGAGCTGTTTTTT	CASSLVGSLNTGELFF
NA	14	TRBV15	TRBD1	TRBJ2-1	TGTGCCACCAGCAGGACAGGGGGCTGGAATGAGCAGTTCTTC	CATSRTGGWNEQFF
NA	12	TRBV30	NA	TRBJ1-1	TGTGCCTGGTCACGCGGGCGCCCTGAAGCTTTCTTT	CAWSRGRPEAFF
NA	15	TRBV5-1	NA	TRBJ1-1	TGCGCCAGCAGCACTAATCAGGGGTCCCCCGCTGAAGCTTTCTTT	CASSTNQGSPAEAFF
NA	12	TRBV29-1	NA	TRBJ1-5	TGCAGCGTTGTGGAGGGCAATCAGCCCCAGCATTTT	CSVVEGNQPQHF
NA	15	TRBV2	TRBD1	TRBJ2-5	TGTGCCAGCACCCGGGACAGGGGGAACCAAGAGACCCAGTACTTC	CASTRDRGNQETQYF
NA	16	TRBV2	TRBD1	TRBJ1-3	TGTGCCAGCAGTACTCGGGACAGACCCTCTGGAAACACCATATATTTT	CASSTRDRPSGNTIYF
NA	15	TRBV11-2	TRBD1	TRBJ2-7	TGTGCCAGCAGCTCCGTTTGGACAGGGAAGTACGAGCAGTACTTC	CASSSVWTGKYEQYF
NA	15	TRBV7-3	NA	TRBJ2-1	TGTGCCAGCAGCCCGGGACATTGGTCATTTAATGAGCAGTTCTTC	CASSPGHWSFNEQFF
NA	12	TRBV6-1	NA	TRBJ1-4	TGTGCCTGCGGGTCCCGTTATGAAAAACTGTTTTTT	CACGSRYEKLFF
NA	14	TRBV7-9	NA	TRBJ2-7	TGTGCCAGCAGCTTAGCGGGGGGAACCTACGAGCAGTACTTC	CASSLAGGTYEQYF
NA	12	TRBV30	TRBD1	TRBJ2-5	TGTGCCTGGAGCCAGGGGGCCGAGACCCAGTACTTC	CAWSQGAETQYF
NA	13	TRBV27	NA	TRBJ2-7	TGTGCCAGCAGTTTGGGACAAAACTACGAGCAGTACTTC	CASSLGQNYEQYF
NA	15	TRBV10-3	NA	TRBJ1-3	TGTGCCAGTGGCACAACTACGTTCTCTGGAAACACCATATATTTT	CASGTTTFSGNTIYF
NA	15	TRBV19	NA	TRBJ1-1	TGTGCCAGTAGTATCGGTGTCGGGGGGTGGACTGAAGCTTTCTTT	CASSIGVGGWTEAFF
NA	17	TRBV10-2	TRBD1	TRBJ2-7	TGCGCCAGCAGCGTCCGGGACAGGGCTCCTAAATACTACGAGCAGTACTTC	CASSVRDRAPKYYEQYF
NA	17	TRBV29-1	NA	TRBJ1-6	TGCAGCGTTGAAAACAGCATCCCGCTATGTATCGCGCCACCCCTCCACTTT	CSVENSIPLCIAPPLHF
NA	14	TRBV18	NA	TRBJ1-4	TGTGCCAGCTCACCTCCAGGGTTGAACGAAAAACTGTTTTTT	CASSPPGLNEKLFF
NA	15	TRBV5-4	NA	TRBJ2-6	TGTGCCAGCAGCTTAGGGGGCTCTGGGGCCAACGTCCTGACTTTC	CASSLGGSGANVLTF
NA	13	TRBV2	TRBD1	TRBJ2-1	TGTGCCAGACACAGGGGGTCATACAATGAGCAGTTCTTC	CARHRGSYNEQFF
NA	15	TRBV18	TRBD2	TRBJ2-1	TGTGCCAGCTCACCGCTAGCGGGGAGCTACAATGAGCAGTTCTTC	CASSPLAGSYNEQFF
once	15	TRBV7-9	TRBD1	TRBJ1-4	TGTGCCAGCACAACCTCGGGACAGGGGGGAGAAAAACTGTTTTTT	CASTTSGQGGEKLFF
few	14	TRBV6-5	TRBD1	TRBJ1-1	TGTGCCAGCAGCGCCGGGACAGCGAACACTGAAGCTTTCTTT	CASSAGTANTEAFF
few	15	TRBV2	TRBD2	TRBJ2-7	TGTGCCAGCAGTTTACTAGCGGAGGGGACCTACGAGCAGTACTTC	CASSLLAEGTYEQYF
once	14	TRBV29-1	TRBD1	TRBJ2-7	TGCAGCGTTGACAAAGGGGGCTCGAGATACGAGCAGTACTTC	CSVDKGGSRYEQYF
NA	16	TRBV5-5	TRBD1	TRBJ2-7	TGTGCCAGCAGCTTGAGATCTGCGGACAGGGCCTTTGAGCAGTACTTC	CASSLRSADRAFEQYF
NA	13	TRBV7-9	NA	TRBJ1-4	TGTGCCACCTCCGGGACTGTGAATGAAAAACTGTTTTTT	CATSGTVNEKLFF
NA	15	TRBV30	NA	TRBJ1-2	TGTGCCTGGAGTAAGACGGGGGAAGCTAACTATGGCTACACCTTC	CAWSKTGEANYGYTF
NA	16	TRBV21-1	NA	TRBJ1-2	TGTGCCAGCAGCTTCACCTGGGTCCAGGGCGTCTATGGCTACACCTTC	CASSFTWVQGVYGYTF
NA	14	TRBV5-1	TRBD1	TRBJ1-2	TGCGCCAGCAGCCCGGGACAGGGGCGGAGTGGCTACACCTTC	CASSPGQGRSGYTF
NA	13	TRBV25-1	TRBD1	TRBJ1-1	TGTGCCAGCAGTTTTACAGGGGACACTGAAGCTTTCTTT	CASSFTGDTEAFF
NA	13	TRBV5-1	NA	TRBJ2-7	TGCGCCAGCAGCGGAGGGGTCCCCTACGAGCAGTACTTC	CASSGGVPYEQYF
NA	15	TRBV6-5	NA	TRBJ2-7	TGTGCCAGCAGTTACTCGACACCCGGTGCCTACGAGCAGTACTTC	CASSYSTPGAYEQYF
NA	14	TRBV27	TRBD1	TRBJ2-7	TGTGCCAGCAGTTACCGGGACAGGGTCTACGAGCAGTACTTC	CASSYRDRVYEQYF
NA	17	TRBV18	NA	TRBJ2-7	TGTGCCAGCTCACCACCGGGGCGGATGCGGTTCCCCTACGAGCAGTACTTC	CASSPPGRMRFPYEQYF
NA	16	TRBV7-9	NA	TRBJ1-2	TGTGCCAGCAGCCTCTGGGGGACTTCTAAAAAGGATGGCTACACCTTC	CASSLWGTSKKDGYTF
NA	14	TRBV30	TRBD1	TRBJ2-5	TGTGCCTGGAGTGCCGGACAGGGGCAAGAGACCCAGTACTTC	CAWSAGQGQETQYF
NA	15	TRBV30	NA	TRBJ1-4	TGTGCCTGGAGTCAACCCGGGACCCAGGGGGAAAAACTGTTTTTT	CAWSQPGTQGEKLFF
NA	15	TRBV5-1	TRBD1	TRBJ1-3	TGCGCCAGCAGCTTGGGACAGGGGACGGGAAACACCATATATTTT	CASSLGQGTGNTIYF
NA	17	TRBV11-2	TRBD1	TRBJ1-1	TGTGCCAGCAGCCCCAAGACAGGGGGAGGTGTGAACACTGAAGCTTTCTTT	CASSPKTGGGVNTEAFF
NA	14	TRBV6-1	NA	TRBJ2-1	TGTGCCAGCAGGGTTCTAAGTCCCTACAATGAGCAGTTCTTC	CASRVLSPYNEQFF
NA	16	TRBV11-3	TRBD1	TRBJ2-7	TGTGCCAGCAGCTCGACAGGGAATCGTCTAGAGTACGAGCAGTACTTC	CASSSTGNRLEYEQYF
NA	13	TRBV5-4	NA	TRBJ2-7	TGTGCCAGCAGCTACGGACAACTCTACGAGCAGTACTTC	CASSYGQLYEQYF
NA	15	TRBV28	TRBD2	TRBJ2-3	TGTGCCAGCAGTTTAGCGGGAGAATACACAGATACGCAGTATTTT	CASSLAGEYTDTQYF
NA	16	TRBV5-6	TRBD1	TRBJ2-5	TGTGCCAGCAGCAAAAAAAGACAGGGGGCTAAGGAGACCCAGTACTTC	CASSKKRQGAKETQYF
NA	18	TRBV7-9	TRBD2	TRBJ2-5	TGTGCCAGCAGCCCGGGTAGCGGGAGCGCCGAGGGGCAAGAGACCCAGTACTTC	CASSPGSGSAEGQETQYF
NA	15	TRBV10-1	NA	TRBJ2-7	TGCGCCAGCAGTGAGTCGATGGCTATCGGGTACGAGCAGTACTTC	CASSESMAIGYEQYF
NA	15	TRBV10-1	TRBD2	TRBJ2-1	TGCGCCAGCAGTGATCCGGGGGGGGCCTACAATGAGCAGTTCTTC	CASSDPGGAYNEQFF
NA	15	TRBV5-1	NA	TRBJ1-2	TGCGCCAGCAGCTCCGGGACACAAACTAACTATGGCTACACCTTC	CASSSGTQTNYGYTF
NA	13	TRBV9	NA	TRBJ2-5	TGTGCCAGCAGCGTAGTGGCGGGGGAGACCCAGTACTTC	CASSVVAGETQYF
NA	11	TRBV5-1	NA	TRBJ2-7	TGCGCCAGCAGCACCGGACAGAAGCAGTACTTC	CASSTGQKQYF
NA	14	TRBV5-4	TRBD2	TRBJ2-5	TGTGCCAGCAGCTTGACGGGGGGGCACGGGACCCAGTACTTC	CASSLTGGHGTQYF
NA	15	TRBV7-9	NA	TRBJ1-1	TGTGCCAGCAGCGTCTTGGGGCAGAGGAACACTGAAGCTTTCTTT	CASSVLGQRNTEAFF
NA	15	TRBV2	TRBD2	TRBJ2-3	TGTGCCAGCAAGCCGGGACTAGCGGGAGAACATACGCAGTATTTT	CASKPGLAGEHTQYF